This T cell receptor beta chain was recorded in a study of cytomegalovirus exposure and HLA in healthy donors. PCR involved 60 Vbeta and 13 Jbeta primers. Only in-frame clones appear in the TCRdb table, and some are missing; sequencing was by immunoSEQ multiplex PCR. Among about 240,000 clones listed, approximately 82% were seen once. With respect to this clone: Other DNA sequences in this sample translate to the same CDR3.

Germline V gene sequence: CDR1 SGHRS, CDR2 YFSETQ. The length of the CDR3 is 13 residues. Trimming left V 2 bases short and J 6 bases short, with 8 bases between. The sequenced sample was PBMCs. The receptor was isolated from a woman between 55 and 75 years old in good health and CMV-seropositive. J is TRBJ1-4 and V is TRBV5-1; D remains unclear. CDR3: CASSLRGDEKLFF. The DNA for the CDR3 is TGCGCCAGCAGCTTACGGGGAGATGAAAAACTGTTTTTT. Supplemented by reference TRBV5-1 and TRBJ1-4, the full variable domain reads KAGVTQTPRYLIKTRGQQVTLSCSPISGHRSVSWYQQTPGQGLQFLFEYFSETQRNKGNFPGRFSGRQFSNSRSEMNVSTLELGDSALYLCASSLRGDEKLFFGSGTQLSVL.